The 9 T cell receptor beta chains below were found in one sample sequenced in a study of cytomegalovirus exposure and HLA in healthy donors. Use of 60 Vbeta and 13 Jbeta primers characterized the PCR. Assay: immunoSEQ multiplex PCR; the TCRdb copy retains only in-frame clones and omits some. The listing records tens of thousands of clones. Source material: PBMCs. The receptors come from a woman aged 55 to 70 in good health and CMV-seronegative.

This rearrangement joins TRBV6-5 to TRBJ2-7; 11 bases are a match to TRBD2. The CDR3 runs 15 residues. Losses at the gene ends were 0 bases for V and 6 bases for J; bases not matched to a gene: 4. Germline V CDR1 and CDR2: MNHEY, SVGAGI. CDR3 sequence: CASSYSRLAGIEQYF. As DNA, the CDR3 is TGTGCCAGCAGTTACTCGAGACTAGCGGGAATCGAGCAGTACTTC.

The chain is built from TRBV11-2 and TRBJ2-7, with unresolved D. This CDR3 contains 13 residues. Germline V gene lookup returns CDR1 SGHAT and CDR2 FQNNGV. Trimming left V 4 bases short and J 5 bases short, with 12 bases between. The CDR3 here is CASSSRRVDEQYF. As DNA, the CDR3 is TGTGCCAGCAGCTCCAGACGGGTTGACGAGCAGTACTTC.

CDR3 amino acids: CASRRETEAFF. The CDR3 DNA reads TGCGCCAGCCGACGGGAGACTGAAGCTTTCTTT. The rearrangement links TRBV5-1 to TRBJ1-1; no reliable D call. Germline V gene sequence: CDR1 SGHRS, CDR2 YFSETQ. The CDR3 is made up of 11 amino acids. V lost 7 bases and J 5 bases, leaving 9 bases between the germline ends.

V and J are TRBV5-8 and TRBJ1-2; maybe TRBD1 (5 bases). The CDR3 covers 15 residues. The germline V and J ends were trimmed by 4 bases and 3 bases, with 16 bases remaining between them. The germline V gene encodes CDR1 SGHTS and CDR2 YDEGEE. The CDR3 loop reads CASSRGRGKDYGYTF. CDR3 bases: TGTGCCAGCAGCCGTGGGCGGGGGAAAGACTATGGCTACACCTTC. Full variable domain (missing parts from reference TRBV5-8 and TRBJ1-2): EAGVTQSPTHLIKTRGQQATLRCSPISGHTSVYWYQQALGLGLQFLLWYDEGEERNRGNFPPRFSGRQFPNYSSELNVNALELEDSALYLCASSRGRGKDYGYTFGSGTRLTVV.

The CDR3 reads CARKGGGGYNEQFF. The CDR3 region has the DNA TGCGCCAGAAAAGGGGGCGGTGGCTACAATGAGCAGTTCTTC. This sequence joins TRBV10-1 and TRBJ2-1; 7 nucleotides agree with TRBD1. The ends lost 9 bases at V and 3 bases at J; junction bases unmatched: 8. This CDR3 is built from 14 residues. Germline CDR1 WNHNN, CDR2 SYGVQD (reference sequence).

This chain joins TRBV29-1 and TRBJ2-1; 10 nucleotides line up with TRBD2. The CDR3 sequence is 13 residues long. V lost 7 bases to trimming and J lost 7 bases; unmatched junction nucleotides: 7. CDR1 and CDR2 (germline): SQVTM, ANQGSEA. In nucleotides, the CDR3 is TGCAGCGCCAGGACTAGCGGTGATAATGAGCAGTTCTTC. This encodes CSARTSGDNEQFF.

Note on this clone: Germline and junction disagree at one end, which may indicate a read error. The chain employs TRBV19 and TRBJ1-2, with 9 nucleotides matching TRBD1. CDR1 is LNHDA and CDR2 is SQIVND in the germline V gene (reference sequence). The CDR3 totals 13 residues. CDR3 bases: TGTGCCGGTAGGGACAGGGACTACTATGGCTACACCTTC. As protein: CAGRDRDYYGYTF.

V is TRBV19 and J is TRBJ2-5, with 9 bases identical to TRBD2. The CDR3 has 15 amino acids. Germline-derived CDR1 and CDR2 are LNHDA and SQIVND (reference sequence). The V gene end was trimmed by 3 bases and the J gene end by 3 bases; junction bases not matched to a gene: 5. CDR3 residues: CASSIYSGSKETQYF. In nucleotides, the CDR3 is TGTGCCAGTAGTATTTATAGCGGGAGTAAAGAGACCCAGTACTTC.

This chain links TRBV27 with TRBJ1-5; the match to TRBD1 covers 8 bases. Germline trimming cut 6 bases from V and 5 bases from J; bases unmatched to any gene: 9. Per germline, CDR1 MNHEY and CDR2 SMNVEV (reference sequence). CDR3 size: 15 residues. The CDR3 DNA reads TGTGCCAGCAGAGACGGTACAGGGGGAGATCAGCCCCAGCATTTT. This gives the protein CASRDGTGGDQPQHF.